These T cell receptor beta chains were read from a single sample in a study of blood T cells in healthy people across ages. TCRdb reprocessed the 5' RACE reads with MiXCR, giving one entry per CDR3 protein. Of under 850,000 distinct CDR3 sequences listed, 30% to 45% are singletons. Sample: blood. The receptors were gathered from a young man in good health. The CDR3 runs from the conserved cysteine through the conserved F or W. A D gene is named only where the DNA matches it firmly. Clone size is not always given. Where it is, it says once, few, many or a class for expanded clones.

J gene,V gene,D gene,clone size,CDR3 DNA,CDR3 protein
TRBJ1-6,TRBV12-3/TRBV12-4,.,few,TGTGCCAGCAGTTTTGGCGTAGATCTGGGAATACCCCTCCACTTT,CASSFGVDLGIPLHF
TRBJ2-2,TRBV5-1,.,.,TGCGCCAGCAGCGTGCCCGGAGTGGGGGGTATCCCCGGGGAGCTGTTTTTT,CASSVPGVGGIPGELFF
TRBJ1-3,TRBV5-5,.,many,TGTGCCAGCAGCCTACATTGGGGGCCTGGAAACACCATATATTTT,CASSLHWGPGNTIYF
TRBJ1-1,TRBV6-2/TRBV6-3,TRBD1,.,TGTGCCAGCAGTCTTTTGACAGGGTTCGGTGTCACTGAAGCTTTCTTT,CASSLLTGFGVTEAFF
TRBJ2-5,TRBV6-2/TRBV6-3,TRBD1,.,TGTGCCAGCAGCCTCCGCCCCGAAGGGGGCGCGTACCAAGAGACCCAGTACTTC,CASSLRPEGGAYQETQYF
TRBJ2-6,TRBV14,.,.,TGTGCCAGCAGCCAAGCTCCTGGACATAGCTCTGGGGCCAACGTCCTGACTTTC,CASSQAPGHSSGANVLTF
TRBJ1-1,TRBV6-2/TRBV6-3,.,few,TGTGCCAGCAGCGTTCTCTCAGGGACTGAAGCTTTCTTT,CASSVLSGTEAFF
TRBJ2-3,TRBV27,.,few,TGTGCCAGCAGTTTATGGACAAGCACAGATACGCAGTATTTT,CASSLWTSTDTQYF
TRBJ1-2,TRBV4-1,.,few,TGCGCCAGCAGCCAAGATACCAGAAACTATGGCTACACCTTC,CASSQDTRNYGYTF
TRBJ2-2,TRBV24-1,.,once,TGTGCCACCAGTGACCCAACGGGGTCGAACACCGGGGAGCTGTTTTTT,CATSDPTGSNTGELFF
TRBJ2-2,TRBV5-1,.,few,TGCGCCAGCAATTATTACGGCAGGGCGGACACCGGGGAGCTGTTTTTT,CASNYYGRADTGELFF
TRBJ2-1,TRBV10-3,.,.,TGTGCCATCAGTGAGTCGATTCGCTCCAATGAGCAGTTCTTC,CAISESIRSNEQFF
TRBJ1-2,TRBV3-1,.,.,TGTGCCAGCAGCCCCAGGAGTCCCTATGGCTACACCTTC,CASSPRSPYGYTF
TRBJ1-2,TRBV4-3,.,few,TGCGCCAGCAGCCAAGATCCCAGGAAGAACTATGGCTACACCTTC,CASSQDPRKNYGYTF
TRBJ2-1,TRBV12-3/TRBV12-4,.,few,TGTGCCAGCAGTGTACAGGGGGGGATCGGTGAGCAGTTCTTC,CASSVQGGIGEQFF
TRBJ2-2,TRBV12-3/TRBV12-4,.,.,TGTGCCACCACACCGGTGAATAGCGGGGAGCTGTTTTTT,CATTPVNSGELFF
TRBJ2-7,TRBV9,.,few,TGTGCCAGCAGCGAGGCGGGACAGAGCTACGAGCAGTACTTC,CASSEAGQSYEQYF
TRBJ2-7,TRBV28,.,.,TGTGCCAGTTTTGGGACATTTCGTAGCGAGCAGTACTTC,CASFGTFRSEQYF
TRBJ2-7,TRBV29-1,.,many,TGCAGCGTTGCGAGGGACTCCTACGAGCAGTACTTC,CSVARDSYEQYF
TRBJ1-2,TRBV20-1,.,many,TGCAGTGCTAGATTTTCGGACGCCGGCTATGGCTACACCTTC,CSARFSDAGYGYTF
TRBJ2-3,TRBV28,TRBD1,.,TGTGCCCGCAGTTTGGGGACAGGGGATAGCACAGATACGCAGTATTTT,CARSLGTGDSTDTQYF
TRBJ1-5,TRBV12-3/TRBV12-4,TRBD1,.,TGTGCCAGCTCCTTGGGAGGACAGGGGAGTCAGCCCCAGCATTTT,CASSLGGQGSQPQHF
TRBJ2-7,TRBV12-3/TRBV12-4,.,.,TGTGCCAGCAGTCCGGGGCGCTACAATGAGCAGTACTTC,CASSPGRYNEQYF
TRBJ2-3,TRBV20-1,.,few,TGCAGTGCCACGACTGGCACAGATACGCAGTATTTT,CSATTGTDTQYF
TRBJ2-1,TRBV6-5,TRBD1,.,TGTGCCAGCAGTCACATCCGGGACAGGGGACAAGATGAGCAGTTCTTC,CASSHIRDRGQDEQFF